What follows is one T cell receptor (beta chain) and its context. One end of the junction varies from germline; a read error may be responsible. The protocol was immunoSEQ multiplex PCR, while the TCRdb copy is restricted to in-frame clones and leaves out a portion. Altogether about 35,000 clones are present, around 92% being singletons, with the ten largest covering around 30%. This sample stems from a study of OX40 agonist ivuxolimab in advanced cancers. Turning to the study itself: The dose-escalation cohort was roughly 83% male, with a mean age of around 60 years, ranging about 23 to 90.

This sequence originates from an adult with an advanced solid tumor such as melanoma, head and neck, liver or kidney cancer. The sample consisted of CD4+ or CD8+ T cells sorted from blood, taken in a trial of the OX40 agonist ivuxolimab.

The CDR3 protein is CASSLSILAGGPNAGELFF. Written as DNA, the CDR3 is TGTGCCAGCAGCTTGAGCATACTAGCGGGAGGGCCGAACGCCGGGGAGCTGTTTTTT. The chain joins TRBV5-6 to TRBJ2-2, with TRBD2 identical over 13 bases. The CDR3 totals 19 residues. Germline V gene data show CDR1 as SGHDT and CDR2 as YYEEEE. Together with reference TRBV5-6 and TRBJ2-2, the CDR3 gives the full variable domain: DAGVTQSPTHLIKTRGQQVTLRCSPKSGHDTVSWYQQALGQGPQFIFQYYEEEERQRGNFPDRFSGHQFPNYSSELNVNALLLGDSALYLCASSLSILAGGPNAGELFFGEGSRLTVL.